This entry lists 10 T cell receptor beta chains sequenced from one sample in a study of tumor-infiltrating lymphocytes in primary liver carcinoma. Co-extraction of RNA and DNA was performed on about 18-30 mg of unsorted bulk tissue. The template, about 500 ng total RNA, yielded TCR beta cDNA made with a constant-region primer. Employing slightly modified ARM-PCR, three nested multiplex PCR rounds were run, and these gave rise to the TCR beta libraries. The first two PCR rounds, roughly 9 cycles each, used TRBV1-TRBV30 forward primers and a C-beta reverse primer. TCRdb re-derived calls from the multiplex PCR reads in MiXCR, one entry per CDR3 protein. This table has about 37,000 distinct CDR3 sequences, roughly 74% appearing once. Specimen: tumor-adjacent normal liver tissue. The receptors stem from a man between 40 and 49 years old with primary liver carcinoma and hepatitis B virus infection.

J is TRBJ1-5 and V is TRBV6-1; the match to TRBD1 covers 9 bases. This CDR3 region has 14 residues. Looked up from germline, CDR1 is MNHNS and CDR2 is SASEGT. In DNA form, the CDR3 reads TGTGAGGGCAGTCTACAGGGGGCCACTCAGCCCCAGCATTTT. It encodes CEGSLQGATQPQHF.

Notes on this clonotype: One end of the junction varies from germline; a read error may be responsible. This chain joins TRBV6-1 and TRBJ1-1, with no clear D. The germline gives CDR1 MNHNS, CDR2 SASEGT. CDR3 length: 13 residues. CDR3 coding DNA: TGTGTCAGCAGTGAAAACGACGAAACTGAAGCTTTCTTT. Its translation: CVSSENDETEAFF.

A remark on this clonotype: At one boundary the junction diverges from the germline segment, which might be a read error. V and J are TRBV6-2 or TRBV6-3 and TRBJ2-5; TRBD2 matches at 12 bases. The germline V gene has CDR1 MNHEY and CDR2 SVGEGT. The CDR3 extends over 15 amino acids. The CDR3 coding sequence is TGTGTCAGCAGTCCCCTGACTAGCGGGAGTGAGACCCAGTACTTC. Amino acids: CVSSPLTSGSETQYF.

As for this clonotype: Relative to the germline gene, one junction end is altered; a read error may explain this. The rearrangement uses TRBV6-5 and TRBJ2-1; D is possibly TRBD2 (6 bases). This CDR3 is built from 17 residues. Germline V lookup: CDR1 MNHEY, CDR2 SVGAGI. Written as DNA, the CDR3 is TGTGCCAGCAGTTACTCCGGTACTAGCAGGAGAGGGAGTGAGCGGTTTTTC. Its translation: CASSYSGTSRRGSERFF.

This chain connects TRBV6-1 to TRBJ1-1; D gene ambiguous. Looked up from germline, CDR1 is MNHNS and CDR2 is SASEGT. The CDR3 loop spans 14 amino acids. The CDR3 sequence: CAMVGSYMDTEAFF. Written as DNA, the CDR3 is TGTGCTATGGTTGGCTCCTATATGGACACTGAAGCTTTCTTT.

Comments on this clonotype: Relative to the germline gene, one junction end is altered; a read error may explain this. V and J are TRBV14 and TRBJ2-3; TRBD1 matches 7 bases. The CDR3 has 17 residues. Germline V gene data show CDR1 as SGHDN and CDR2 as FVKESK. CDR3 amino acids: CASSQESGQTHTDTHYF. CDR3 DNA sequence: TGTGCCAGCAGCCAAGAATCGGGACAGACCCACACAGATACGCACTATTTT.

As regards this clonotype: At one end the junction does not follow the germline gene, possibly because of a read error. CDR3 in amino acids: CASRLDPQGNQSQHF. The CDR3 nucleotides read TGTGCCAGCAGGTTAGATCCCCAGGGGAATCAGTCCCAGCATTTT. The chain has TRBV7-8 and TRBJ1-5, with D perhaps TRBD1 (6 bases). The CDR3 totals 15 residues. Germline V gives CDR1 SGHVS, CDR2 FQNEAQ.

There are many counts of this clonotype. This rearrangement joins TRBV28 to TRBJ2-5; perhaps D is TRBD1 or TRBD2 (5 bases each). The CDR3 spans 14 residues. Germline V gene lookup returns CDR1 MDHEN and CDR2 SYDVKM. Trimming shortened V by 3 bases and J by 5 bases, and 13 bases separated the two germline ends. The CDR3 protein is CASSLGELGETQYF. CDR3 DNA sequence: TGTGCCAGCAGTTTGGGGGAATTGGGGGAGACCCAGTACTTC.

Only one count was recorded for this clonotype. This CDR3 is missing its conserved last phenylalanine or tryptophan, likely due to a read error. The DNA is omitted, as the CDR3 cannot be located on it reliably, and the CDR3 follows TCRdb's listing. The rearrangement links TRBV6-5 to TRBJ2-1; the table's D call of TRBD1 was not tested on the DNA. From germline, CDR1 is MNHEY and CDR2 SVGAGI. The CDR3 region is 12 residues in length, termini included. The CDR3 region is CVSSYSGGYEFL.

Comment on this clonotype: The conserved phenylalanine or tryptophan normally closing the CDR3 is absent here, so this likely arose from a read error. The rearrangement joins TRBV11-2 to TRBJ2-5; tentative D call: TRBD2 (5 bases). Looked up from germline, CDR1 is SGHAT and CDR2 is FQNNGV. This CDR3 is built from 16 residues. CDR3 DNA sequence: TGTGGCAGCAGCCTAGAGTCCGGGATGTCGATGGAGACCCAGTACTTG. This encodes CGSSLESGMSMETQYL.